This T cell receptor (beta chain) was recorded in a study of prognosis after radiotherapy for stage I lung cancer. Study-wide findings and caveats: Usage of the TRBV and TRBJ genes (in patients with versus without metastases) was reportedly different.

The CDR3 has 15 amino acids. CDR1 is MNHGY, CDR2 SVAAGI, per germline. V lost 3 bases, J lost 3 bases, and 15 bases lay in between. Two-round multiplex PCR, the amplification method, yielded TCR beta CDR3 from genomic DNA. The authors ran first-round PCR with primers specific to each TRBV and TRBJ gene. TCRdb independently ran MiXCR on the multiplex PCR reads; one entry per CDR3 protein. The sample lists approximately 20,000 distinct CDR3 sequences, around 24% seen once, with approximately 23% in the top ten. A remark on this clonotype: Its antigen remains unknown. This probably arose from a read error, given a far larger clone one base away.

The input for sequencing was PBMCs, taken before or after stereotactic body radiation therapy (not recorded which). The source of this sequence is a donor over 45 with non-small cell lung cancer. The chain combines TRBV6-9 with TRBJ2-7; D is tentatively TRBD1 or TRBD2 (6 bases each). CDR3 loop: CASSYTGASYYEQYF. The DNA for the CDR3 is TGTGCCAGCAGTTACACGGGGGCGAGCTACTACGAGCAGTACTTC.